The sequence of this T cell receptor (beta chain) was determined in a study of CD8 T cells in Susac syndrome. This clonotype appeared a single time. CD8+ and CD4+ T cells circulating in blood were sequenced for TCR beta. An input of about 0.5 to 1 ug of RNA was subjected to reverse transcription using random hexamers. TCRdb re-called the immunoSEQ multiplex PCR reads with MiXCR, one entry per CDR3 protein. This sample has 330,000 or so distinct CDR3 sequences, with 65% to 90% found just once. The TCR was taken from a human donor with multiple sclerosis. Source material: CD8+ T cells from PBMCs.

The CDR3 region is CASSIPGLVYNEQFF. CDR3 sequence (DNA): TGTGCCAGTAGTATACCGGGACTTGTCTACAATGAGCAGTTCTTC. J is TRBJ2-1 and V is TRBV19; perhaps TRBD2 as D (6 bases). CDR1 and CDR2 from the germline V gene are LNHDA and SQIVND (reference sequence). The CDR3 runs to 15 residues. Trimming left V 2 bases short and J 3 bases short, with 11 bases between.